The sequence of this T cell receptor beta chain was determined in a study of T cells in Graves' hyperthyroidism and ophthalmopathy. TCR beta CDR3 regions were amplified from RNA transcripts. First-round RT-PCR of the TCR CDR3 relied on the HTBI primer set. A single record per CDR3 protein comes from TCRdb applying MiXCR to the multiplex PCR reads. The sample contains 490,000 or so distinct CDR3 sequences, roughly 21% of which appear only once. The CDR3 spans 12 residues. V was shortened by 0 bases and J by 7 bases, with 4 bases between the two germline ends. Germline V gene sequence: CDR1 MNHEY, CDR2 SVGEGT.

The chain carries TRBV6-2 or TRBV6-3 and TRBJ2-1, with no clear D. The source is a man between 35 and 55 years old with Graves' ophthalmopathy. Sequencing was done on a sample of blood. The CDR3 is CASSYSRNEQFF. In DNA, the CDR3 is TGTGCCAGCAGTTACTCGAGAAATGAGCAGTTCTTC.